Listed below are T cell receptor beta chains from one sample, sequenced in a study of a mutant IDH1 vaccine in newly diagnosed glioma. Using immunoSEQ multiplex PCR, the repertoire was profiled, and TCRdb retains in-frame clones only, with some absent. This table has around 50,000 clones, roughly 78% appearing once. These receptors have no known antigen. The starting material was PBMCs, obtained from a glioma patient whose treatment included an IDH1 peptide vaccine. Source of these receptors: a man between 50 and 59 years old with glioma. The CDR3 runs from the conserved cysteine through the conserved F or W. Fields, in order: J gene, D gene, V gene, clone size, CDR3 DNA, CDR3 protein. D genes are given only for firm matches. Not every row has a clone size; where given, it reads once, few, many or a size class.

>TRBJ2-7|NA|TRBV29-1|NA
TGCAGCGTTGAAGATCAGGGGACGGCTACGAGGCAGTACTTC
CSVEDQGTATRQYF
>TRBJ2-3|TRBD2|TRBV9|NA
TGTGCCAGCAGCCCTCGGGGTGGCGGGGGGCATAGCACAGATACGCAGTATTTT
CASSPRGGGGHSTDTQYF
>TRBJ2-7|NA|TRBV6-5|NA
TGTGCCAGCAGACGACAGGTAACAGGGGAGCAGTACTTC
CASRRQVTGEQYF
>TRBJ2-3|NA|TRBV6-6|NA
TGTGCCAGCAGTTCGAACAGGCCGTCCACAGATACGCAGTATTTT
CASSSNRPSTDTQYF
>TRBJ1-1|NA|TRBV13|NA
TGTGCCAGCAGTCAAGGGGAATACCCTGAAGCTTTCTTT
CASSQGEYPEAFF
>TRBJ2-3|TRBD1|TRBV6-6|NA
TGTGCCAGCAGTTCCGACAGGGCCCCAGATACGCAGTATTTT
CASSSDRAPDTQYF
>TRBJ2-2|TRBD1|TRBV6-5|NA
TGTGCCAGCAGTTACGGGACAGCCACCGGGGAGCTGTTTTTT
CASSYGTATGELFF
>TRBJ1-3|NA|TRBV6-6|NA
TGTGCCAGCAGCCGCTCCAGGGGAAACACCATATATTTT
CASSRSRGNTIYF
>TRBJ2-7|NA|TRBV2|NA
TGTGCCAGCAGCCGCGGACAGCCCTACGAGCAGTACTTC
CASSRGQPYEQYF
>TRBJ1-1|NA|TRBV19|NA
TGTGCCAGTAGTTCGGACAGTTCGGGGAACACTGAAGCTTTCTTT
CASSSDSSGNTEAFF
>TRBJ1-1|NA|TRBV10-2|NA
TGCGCCAGCAGTTATGAAGCTGAAGCTTTCTTT
CASSYEAEAFF
>TRBJ1-2|TRBD1|TRBV29-1|NA
TGCAGCGTTTTGACAGGGTTCTATGGCTACACCTTC
CSVLTGFYGYTF
>TRBJ1-1|NA|TRBV19|few
TGTGCCAGTAGTATTTCAAAACTGGGTCGGGACACTGAAGCTTTCTTT
CASSISKLGRDTEAFF
>TRBJ2-1|TRBD1|TRBV2|NA
TGTGCCATCAGTGGGACAGTCCAATACAATGAGCAGTTCTTC
CAISGTVQYNEQFF
>TRBJ1-4|NA|TRBV6-5|once
TGTGCCAGCAGCGGACACCCGCGGACCGAAAAACTGTTTTTT
CASSGHPRTEKLFF
>TRBJ1-4|TRBD1|TRBV6-1|NA
TGTGCCAGCAGCCCAGGGGGATATAATGAAAAACTGTTTTTT
CASSPGGYNEKLFF
>TRBJ1-2|NA|TRBV6-4|NA
TGTGCCAGCAGTGACTCTTTGGATGGCGGCTACACCTTC
CASSDSLDGGYTF
>TRBJ2-4|TRBD1|TRBV18|NA
TGTGCCAGCTCACCAACAGGGGGTCGGGTCAAAAACATTCAGTACTTC
CASSPTGGRVKNIQYF
>TRBJ1-5|TRBD1|TRBV6-6|NA
TGTGCCAGCTCTCAACAGGGGGGTCAGCCCCAGCATTTT
CASSQQGGQPQHF
>TRBJ1-5|NA|TRBV18|NA
TGTGCCAGCTCACCATCGGGTCAGGGCCCTCAGCCCCAGCATTTT
CASSPSGQGPQPQHF
>TRBJ2-1|NA|TRBV7-2|NA
TGTGCCAGCAGCTTAGATGGGGGTGGATTTACCAATGAGCAGTTCTTC
CASSLDGGGFTNEQFF
>TRBJ1-1|NA|TRBV7-7|once
TGTGCTAGCAGCTTGGAGCAAATGAACACTGAAGCTTTCTTT
CASSLEQMNTEAFF
>TRBJ2-2|NA|TRBV10-2|once
TGCGCCAGCAGTGAGTGGCAGGGGGGTGACACCGGGGAGCTGTTTTTT
CASSEWQGGDTGELFF
>TRBJ2-7|NA|TRBV11-1|NA
TGTGCCAGCAGCCACCGCCGGCAGGGATCCTACGAGCAGTACTTC
CASSHRRQGSYEQYF
>TRBJ1-1|NA|TRBV5-1|few
TGCGCCAGCTTTGGACCCTCGAACACTGAAGCTTTCTTT
CASFGPSNTEAFF
>TRBJ1-5|NA|TRBV7-2|NA
TGTGCCAGCAGCTTAACCAGCAATCAGCCCCAGCATTTT
CASSLTSNQPQHF
>TRBJ2-1|NA|TRBV29-1|NA
TGCAGCGTTGAAGTGGGGCTAAATTCTTACAATGAGCAGTTCTTC
CSVEVGLNSYNEQFF
>TRBJ2-2|NA|TRBV7-7|NA
TGTGCTAGCAGCTCGGACGTCTTCGGGGAGCTGTTTTTT
CASSSDVFGELFF
>TRBJ1-1|NA|TRBV15|NA
TGTGCCACCAGCAGAGCAGAGAACACTGAAGCTTTCTTT
CATSRAENTEAFF
>TRBJ1-2|TRBD1|TRBV28|NA
TGTGCCAGTGAGGGACAGGGGGAGGGCTACACCTTC
CASEGQGEGYTF
>TRBJ1-1|NA|TRBV5-8|NA
TGTGCCAGCAAGTCCCCGGGACAGAACACTGAAGCTTTCTTT
CASKSPGQNTEAFF
>TRBJ2-2|NA|TRBV30|NA
TGTGCCTGGAGCGTATCAGGGTCCGGGGAGCTGTTTTTT
CAWSVSGSGELFF
>TRBJ1-4|TRBD1|TRBV18|NA
TGTGCCAGCTCACCATCCAGGGGGACGGAAAAACTGTTTTTT
CASSPSRGTEKLFF
>TRBJ1-5|NA|TRBV7-2|NA
TGTGCCAGCAGCTTATGGGGGGAACAGCCCCAGCATTTT
CASSLWGEQPQHF
>TRBJ1-6|NA|TRBV5-1|NA
TGCGCCAGCAGCTTGGGGACAACAAATTCACCCCTCCACTTT
CASSLGTTNSPLHF
>TRBJ1-5|NA|TRBV19|NA
TGTGCCACTCAAGCCATTGGGGTTCAGCCCCAGCATTTT
CATQAIGVQPQHF
>TRBJ2-3|NA|TRBV9|NA
TGTGCCAGCAGCCTGACTAGCACAGATACGCAGTATTTT
CASSLTSTDTQYF
>TRBJ2-1|NA|TRBV9|once
TGTGCCAGCAGCCCATATTCAGTCTCCGGGGATGAGCAGTTCTTC
CASSPYSVSGDEQFF
>TRBJ2-1|NA|TRBV28|once
TGTGCCAGCAGTCTCGCTCGGGGGGCGAGCTCCTACAATGAGCAGTTCTTC
CASSLARGASSYNEQFF
>TRBJ2-2|NA|TRBV29-1|few
TGCAGCGTTGGATTGGGTACCGGGGAGCTGTTTTTT
CSVGLGTGELFF
>TRBJ2-1|NA|TRBV30|NA
TGTGCCTTTACCCGGGACCCCAAAGGCTCGACGGGGCTCAATGAGCAGTTCTTC
CAFTRDPKGSTGLNEQFF
>TRBJ2-5|NA|TRBV16|NA
TGTGCCAGCAGCCAATCGGGTGAGACCCAGTACTTC
CASSQSGETQYF
>TRBJ2-1|TRBD2|TRBV4-1|NA
TGCGCCAGCAGCCCCACGACTAGCGGGGGGGCCAATGAGCAGTTCTTC
CASSPTTSGGANEQFF
>TRBJ1-1|NA|TRBV2|NA
TGTGCCAGCAGTGTGTCAGAGAACACTGAAGCTTTCTTT
CASSVSENTEAFF
>TRBJ2-1|NA|TRBV7-3|few
TGTGCCAGCAGCGCGGACTTCAGCTCCTACAATGAGCAGTTCTTC
CASSADFSSYNEQFF
>TRBJ1-2|TRBD1|TRBV5-6|NA
TGTGCCAGCAGCTGGATGGGACAGAACTATGGCTACACCTTC
CASSWMGQNYGYTF
>TRBJ2-2|NA|TRBV19|few
TGTGCCAGTAGAAATACAGGGAACACCGGGGAGCTGTTTTTT
CASRNTGNTGELFF
>TRBJ2-3|NA|TRBV29-1|NA
TGCAGCGTTGACGGTCTTAGGACAAACACAGATACGCAGTATTTT
CSVDGLRTNTDTQYF
>TRBJ1-1|TRBD1|TRBV7-9|NA
TGTGCCAGCAGCCGGGATGACAGGGTCTTGGGTATGAACACTGAAGCTTTCTTT
CASSRDDRVLGMNTEAFF
>TRBJ1-1|NA|TRBV5-6|medium-sized
TGTGCCAGCACCTCCCCCTTGAACACTGAAGCTTTCTTT
CASTSPLNTEAFF
>TRBJ2-5|NA|TRBV7-8|NA
TGTGCCAGCAGGTACTCAGGGGCTCAGTACCAAGAGACCCAGTACTTC
CASRYSGAQYQETQYF
>TRBJ1-3|NA|TRBV7-2|once
TGTGCCAGCAGCTCGCCTGGAAACACCATATATTTT
CASSSPGNTIYF
>TRBJ1-1|NA|TRBV19|NA
TGTGCCAGTAGTACGGGGCGGACAGTAACTGAAGCTTTCTTT
CASSTGRTVTEAFF
>TRBJ1-6|NA|TRBV6-1|NA
TGTGCCAGCAGTGCCGGACGGTCTAATTCACCCCTCCACTTT
CASSAGRSNSPLHF
>TRBJ1-3|NA|TRBV18|NA
TGTGCCAGCTCACCGGACAGCCCGGGCACTGGAAACACCATATATTTT
CASSPDSPGTGNTIYF